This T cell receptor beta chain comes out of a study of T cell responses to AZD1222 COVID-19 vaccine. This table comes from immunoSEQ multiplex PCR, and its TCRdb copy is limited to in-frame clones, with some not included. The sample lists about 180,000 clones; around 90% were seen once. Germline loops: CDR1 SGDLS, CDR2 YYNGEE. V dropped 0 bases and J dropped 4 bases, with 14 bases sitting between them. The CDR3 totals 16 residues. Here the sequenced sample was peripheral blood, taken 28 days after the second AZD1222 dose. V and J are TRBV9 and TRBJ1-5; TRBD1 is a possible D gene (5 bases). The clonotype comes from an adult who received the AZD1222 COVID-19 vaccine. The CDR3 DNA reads TGTGCCAGCAGCGTAGCGTGGGACCGAAATAATCAGCCCCAGCATTTT. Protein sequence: CASSVAWDRNNQPQHF.